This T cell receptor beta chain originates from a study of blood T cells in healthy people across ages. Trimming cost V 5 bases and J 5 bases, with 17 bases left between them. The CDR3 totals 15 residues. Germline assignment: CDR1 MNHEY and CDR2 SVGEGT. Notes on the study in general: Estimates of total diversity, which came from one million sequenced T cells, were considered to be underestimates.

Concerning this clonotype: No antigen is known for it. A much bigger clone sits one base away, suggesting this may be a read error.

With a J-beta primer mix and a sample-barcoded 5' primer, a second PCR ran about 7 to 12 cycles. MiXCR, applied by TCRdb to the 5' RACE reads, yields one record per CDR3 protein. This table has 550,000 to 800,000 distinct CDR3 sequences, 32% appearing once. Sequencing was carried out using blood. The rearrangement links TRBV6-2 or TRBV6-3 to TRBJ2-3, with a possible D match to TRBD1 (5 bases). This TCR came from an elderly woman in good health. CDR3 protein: CASSRTREDIDTQYF. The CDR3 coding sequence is TGTGCCAGCAGTCGGACAAGGGAAGATATAGATACGCAGTATTTT.